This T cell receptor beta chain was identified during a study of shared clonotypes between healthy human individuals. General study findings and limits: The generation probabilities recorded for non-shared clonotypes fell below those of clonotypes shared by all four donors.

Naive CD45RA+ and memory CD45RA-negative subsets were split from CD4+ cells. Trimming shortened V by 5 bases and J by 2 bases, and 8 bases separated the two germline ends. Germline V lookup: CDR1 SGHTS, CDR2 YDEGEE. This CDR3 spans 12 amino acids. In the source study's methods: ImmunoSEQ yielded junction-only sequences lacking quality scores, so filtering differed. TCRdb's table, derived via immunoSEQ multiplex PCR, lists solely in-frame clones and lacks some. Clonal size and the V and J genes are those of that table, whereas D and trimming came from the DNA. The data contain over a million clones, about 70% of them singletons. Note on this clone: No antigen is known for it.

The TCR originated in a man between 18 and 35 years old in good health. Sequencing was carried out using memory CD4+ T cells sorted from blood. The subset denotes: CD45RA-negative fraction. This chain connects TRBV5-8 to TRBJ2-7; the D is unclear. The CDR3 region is CASSQTTYEQYF. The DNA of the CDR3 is TGTGCCAGCAGTCAAACTACCTACGAGCAGTACTTC. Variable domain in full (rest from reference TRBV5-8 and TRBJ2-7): EAGVTQSPTHLIKTRGQQATLRCSPISGHTSVYWYQQALGLGLQFLLWYDEGEERNRGNFPPRFSGRQFPNYSSELNVNALELEDSALYLCASSQTTYEQYFGPGTRLTVT.